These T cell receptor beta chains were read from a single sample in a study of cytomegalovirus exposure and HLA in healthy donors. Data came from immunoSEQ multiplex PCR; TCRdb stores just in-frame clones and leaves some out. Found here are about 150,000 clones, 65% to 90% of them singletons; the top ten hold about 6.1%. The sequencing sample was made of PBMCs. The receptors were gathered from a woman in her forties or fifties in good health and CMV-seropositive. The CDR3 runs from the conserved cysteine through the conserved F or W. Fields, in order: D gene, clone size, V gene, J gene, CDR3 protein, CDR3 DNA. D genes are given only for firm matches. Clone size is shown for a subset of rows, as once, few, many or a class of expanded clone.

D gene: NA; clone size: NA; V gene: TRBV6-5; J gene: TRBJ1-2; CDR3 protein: CAAGPDSLNGYTF; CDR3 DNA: TGTGCCGCCGGCCCGGACAGCTTAAATGGCTACACCTTC
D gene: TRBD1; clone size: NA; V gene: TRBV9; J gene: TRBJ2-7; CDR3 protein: CASSATGTGKGEQYF; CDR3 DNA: TGTGCCAGCAGCGCCACCGGGACAGGGAAGGGCGAGCAGTACTTC
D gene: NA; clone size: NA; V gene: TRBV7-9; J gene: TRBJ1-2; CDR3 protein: CASSFLWDNRNYGYTF; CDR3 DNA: TGTGCCAGCAGCTTTTTGTGGGACAACCGGAACTATGGCTACACCTTC
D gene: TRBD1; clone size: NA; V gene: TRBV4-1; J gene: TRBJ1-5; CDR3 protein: CASSDRVNQPQHF; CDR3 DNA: TGCGCCAGCAGCGACAGGGTTAATCAGCCCCAGCATTTT
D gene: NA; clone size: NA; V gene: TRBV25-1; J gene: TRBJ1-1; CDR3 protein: CASRATENTEAFF; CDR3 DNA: TGTGCCAGCAGAGCGACAGAGAACACTGAAGCTTTCTTT
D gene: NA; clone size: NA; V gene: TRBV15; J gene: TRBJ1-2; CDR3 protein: CATRRPTGRGYTF; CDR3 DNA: TGTGCCACCAGAAGACCAACAGGAAGGGGCTACACCTTC
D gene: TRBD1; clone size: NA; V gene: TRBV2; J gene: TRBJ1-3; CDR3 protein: CASSATGGPGNTIYF; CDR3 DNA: TGTGCCAGCAGCGCGACAGGGGGTCCTGGAAACACCATATATTTT
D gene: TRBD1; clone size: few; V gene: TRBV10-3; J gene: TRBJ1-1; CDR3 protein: CAISETGGDTEAFF; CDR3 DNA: TGTGCCATCAGTGAGACAGGGGGGGACACTGAAGCTTTCTTT
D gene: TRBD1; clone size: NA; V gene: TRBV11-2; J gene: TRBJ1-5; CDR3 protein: CARIAPDRVGHQPQHF; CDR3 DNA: TGTGCCAGAATAGCCCCGGACAGGGTCGGGCATCAGCCCCAGCATTTT
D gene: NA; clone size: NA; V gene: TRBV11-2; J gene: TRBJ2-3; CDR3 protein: CASSLGPKGGMQYF; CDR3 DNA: TGTGCCAGCAGCTTAGGACCAAAAGGGGGTATGCAGTATTTT